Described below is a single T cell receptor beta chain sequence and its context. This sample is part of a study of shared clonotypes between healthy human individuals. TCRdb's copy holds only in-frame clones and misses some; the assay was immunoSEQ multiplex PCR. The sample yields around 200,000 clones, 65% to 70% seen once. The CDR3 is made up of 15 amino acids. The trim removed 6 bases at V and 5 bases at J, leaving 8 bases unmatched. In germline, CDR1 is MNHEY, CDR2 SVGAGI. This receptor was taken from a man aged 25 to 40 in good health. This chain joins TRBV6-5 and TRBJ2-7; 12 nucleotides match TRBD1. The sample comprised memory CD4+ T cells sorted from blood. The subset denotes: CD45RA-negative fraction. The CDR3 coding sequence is TGTGCCAGCAGGGATTCCGGGACAGGGGGCGACGAGCAGTACTTC. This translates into CASRDSGTGGDEQYF.